Below, 27 T cell receptor beta chains from the same sample are listed, as sequenced in a study of cytomegalovirus exposure and HLA in healthy donors. The PCR employed 60 Vbeta primers together with 13 Jbeta primers. TCRdb's copy holds only in-frame clones and misses some; the assay was immunoSEQ multiplex PCR. There are 130,000 or so clones in the sample; 50% to 75% occur only once, and roughly 8.6% lies in the top ten. Sequencing was carried out using PBMCs. Receptor source: a woman aged 35 to 49 in good health and CMV-seropositive.

V is TRBV30 and J is TRBJ1-1; possible D gene TRBD1, 5 bases. The V and J ends lost 0 bases and 5 bases respectively, with 13 bases between them. The CDR3 sequence is 14 residues long. Germline V gene sequence: CDR1 GTSNPN, CDR2 SVGIG (reference sequence). DNA for the CDR3: TGTGCCTGGAGTGTAGGGGTTTTGGGGACTGAAGCTTTCTTT. This sequence encodes CAWSVGVLGTEAFF.

As DNA, the CDR3 is TGTGCCAGCAGTGGATCCGGGAGTAGCGGGGAGCTGTTTTTT. As protein: CASSGSGSSGELFF. The chain employs TRBV2 and TRBJ2-2, with D perhaps TRBD2 (6 bases). This CDR3 comprises 14 residues. From germline, CDR1 is SNHLY and CDR2 FYNNEI. Trimming shortened V by 4 bases and J by 7 bases, and 13 bases separated the two germline ends.

This chain links TRBV13 with TRBJ2-1; 9 nucleotides line up with TRBD2. V dropped 7 bases and J dropped 2; count of bases not matched to a gene: 9. Germline V gives CDR1 PRHDT, CDR2 FYEKMQ (reference sequence). This CDR3 spans 16 amino acids. The CDR3 spells CASTRGGGAPYNEQFF. DNA of the CDR3: TGTGCCAGCACCCGTGGCGGGGGGGCCCCCTACAATGAGCAGTTCTTC.

The chain has TRBV7-2 and TRBJ1-6; TRBD1 aligns across 8 bases. V shed 2 bases, J shed 14 bases, and the junction held 14 bases outside the gene matches. This CDR3 is built from 16 residues. CDR1 and CDR2 (germline): SGHTA, FQGNSA. CDR3 in amino acids: CASSLTLARGPSTLHF. The CDR3 coding sequence is TGTGCCAGCAGCTTAACCCTCGCCAGGGGGCCTAGCACCCTCCACTTT.

The chain uses TRBV5-1 and TRBJ1-1, with 7 bases aligning to TRBD1. With V trimmed by 4 bases and J by 1 base, 4 bases remained unmatched. CDR3 length: 14 residues. CDR1 and CDR2 (germline): SGHRS, YFSETQ. CDR3 DNA sequence: TGCGCCAGCAGCGCGGGACAGACGAACACTGAAGCTTTCTTT. As protein: CASSAGQTNTEAFF. Drawing the rest from reference TRBV5-1 and TRBJ1-1, the complete variable domain is KAGVTQTPRYLIKTRGQQVTLSCSPISGHRSVSWYQQTPGQGLQFLFEYFSETQRNKGNFPGRFSGRQFSNSRSEMNVSTLELGDSALYLCASSAGQTNTEAFFGQGTRLTVV.

In its sample, this clone was seen once. The chain has TRBV7-9 and TRBJ1-1, with 9 positions matching TRBD1. J gave up 6 bases and V 1 base, and 6 bases lay outside the gene matches. Germline V gene lookup returns CDR1 SEHNR and CDR2 FQNEAQ (reference sequence). CDR3 length: 15 amino acids. CDR3 bases: TGTGCCAGCAGCTTAGGTCGGGACAGGGTACCTGAAGCTTTCTTT. Its protein is CASSLGRDRVPEAFF. Variable domain in full (rest from reference TRBV7-9 and TRBJ1-1): DTGVSQNPRHKITKRGQNVTFRCDPISEHNRLYWYRQTLGQGPEFLTYFQNEAQLEKSRLLSDRFSAERPKGSFSTLEIQRTEQGDSAMYLCASSLGRDRVPEAFFGQGTRLTVV.

The V and J genes are TRBV15 and TRBJ2-3; 8 bases match TRBD2. The CDR3 length is 16 residues. In germline, CDR1 is LNHNV, CDR2 YYDKDF (reference sequence). J gave up 2 bases and V 1 base, and 5 bases lay outside the gene matches. The chain's CDR3 is CATSRGGAGVTDTQYF. DNA of the CDR3: TGTGCCACCAGCAGAGGGGGAGCGGGGGTCACAGATACGCAGTATTTT.

J is TRBJ1-1 and V is TRBV7-9, with 8 bases identical to TRBD1. Germline loops: CDR1 SEHNR, CDR2 FQNEAQ (reference sequence). Trimming at V came to 5 bases and at J to 0 bases, leaving 2 bases not matched to a gene. The CDR3 runs 14 residues. CDR3 in amino acids: CASSQGQVNTEAFF. DNA for the CDR3: TGTGCCAGCAGCCAGGGACAGGTGAACACTGAAGCTTTCTTT.

This clone was seen only once. The rearrangement uses TRBV5-8 and TRBJ2-5, with 9 bases fitting TRBD2. The CDR3 extends over 13 amino acids. V shed 0 bases, J shed 7 bases, and the junction held 1 base outside the gene matches. The germline CDR1 and CDR2 sequences are SGHTS and YDEGEE. CDR3 in DNA: TGTGCCAGCAGCTTGGATAGCGGGGGGACCCAGTACTTC. It codes for CASSLDSGGTQYF. Supplemented by reference TRBV5-8 and TRBJ2-5, the full variable domain reads EAGVTQSPTHLIKTRGQQATLRCSPISGHTSVYWYQQALGLGLQFLLWYDEGEERNRGNFPPRFSGRQFPNYSSELNVNALELEDSALYLCASSLDSGGTQYFGPGTRLLVL.

The rearrangement uses TRBV5-1 and TRBJ1-1; tentatively, D is TRBD1 (5 bases). This CDR3 is built from 16 residues. V lost 2 bases and J lost 1, with 15 bases in between. CDR1 is SGHRS, CDR2 YFSETQ, per germline. CDR3 in amino acids: CASSFGNTGGNTEAFF. The CDR3 bases are TGCGCCAGCAGCTTCGGAAACACGGGGGGGAACACTGAAGCTTTCTTT.

V gene TRBV27 combines with J gene TRBJ2-2; TRBD2 matches 7 bases. The CDR3 consists of 13 residues. Germline CDR1 is MNHEY and CDR2 is SMNVEV (reference sequence). With V trimmed by 6 bases and J by 8 bases, 6 bases remained unmatched. CDR3 region: CASSPAGDGELFF. CDR3 sequence (DNA): TGTGCCAGCAGCCCTGCGGGGGATGGGGAGCTGTTTTTT.

The chain joins TRBV5-1 to TRBJ2-3, with 7 bases fitting TRBD1. J gave up 1 base and V 5 bases, and 4 bases lay outside the gene matches. Germline-derived CDR1 and CDR2 are SGHRS and YFSETQ. CDR3 size: 14 residues. The CDR3 region is CASRAGTGTDTQYF. For the CDR3, the DNA is TGCGCCAGCAGGGCCGGGACAGGCACAGATACGCAGTATTTT.

The chain has TRBV4-2 and TRBJ1-1, with 7 bases fitting TRBD1. CDR3 length equals 15 residues. Germline V CDR1 and CDR2: LGHNA, YNFKEQ. J was trimmed by 2 bases and V by 0 bases; bases with no gene match: 3. The CDR3 is CASSQEGQTNTEAFF. The CDR3 bases are TGTGCCAGCAGCCAAGAGGGACAGACTAACACTGAAGCTTTCTTT.

In its sample, this clone was seen a few times. The chain employs TRBV15 and TRBJ2-3; 10 bases match TRBD2. CDR3 length equals 16 residues. Germline loops: CDR1 LNHNV, CDR2 YYDKDF (reference sequence). V lost 1 base, J lost 1 base, and 2 bases stayed unmatched. This chain's CDR3 is CATSRAGTSGTDTQYF. CDR3 sequence (DNA): TGTGCCACCAGCAGAGCCGGGACTAGCGGCACAGATACGCAGTATTTT.

The CDR3 DNA reads TGTGCCAGCAGCCCCGATTTTCAGAACTATGGCTACACCTTC. Amino acid sequence: CASSPDFQNYGYTF. The V gene is TRBV5-5, the J gene TRBJ1-2; D unclear. There are 14 residues in the CDR3. CDR1 is SGHKS and CDR2 is YYEKEE in the germline V gene (reference sequence). The germline V and J ends were trimmed by 4 bases and 2 bases, with 12 bases remaining between them.

The rearrangement joins TRBV5-4 to TRBJ2-7; TRBD1 is a possible D gene (5 bases). Trimming took 0 bases from V and 6 from J, leaving 13 bases between them. Germline CDR1 SGHNT, CDR2 YYREEE (reference sequence). The CDR3 is 14 amino acids. The CDR3 DNA follows: TGTGCCAGCAGCTTGGGATCAACCCAGGGCGAGCAGTACTTC. It specifies CASSLGSTQGEQYF.

This clone was detected only a few times. J is TRBJ2-1 and V is TRBV6-5, with 7 bases fitting TRBD2. J lost 6 bases, V lost 2 bases, and 4 bases had no gene match. The germline gives CDR1 MNHEY, CDR2 SVGAGI. The CDR3 sequence is 14 residues long. For the CDR3, the DNA is TGTGCCAGCAGTTACGGCGGGAGAAGCAATGAGCAGTTCTTC. Its translation: CASSYGGRSNEQFF.

The gene calls are TRBV15 and TRBJ2-5; 10 bases match TRBD1. With V trimmed by 5 bases and J by 9 bases, 21 bases remained unmatched. The length of the CDR3 is 18 residues. CDR1 is LNHNV, CDR2 YYDKDF, per germline (reference sequence). This chain's CDR3 is CATSGTPGQGLMMEPQYF. Written as DNA, the CDR3 is TGTGCCACCAGCGGCACACCGGGACAGGGGCTTATGATGGAGCCCCAGTACTTC.

This chain uses TRBV7-9 with TRBJ1-1; tentative D call: TRBD1 (5 bases). Germline assignment: CDR1 SEHNR and CDR2 FQNEAQ (reference sequence). V dropped 5 bases and J dropped 1 base, with 8 bases sitting between them. The CDR3 has 13 amino acids. The CDR3 DNA sequence: TGTGCCAGCAGCCAAGGACAGAACACTGAAGCTTTCTTT. Translating it yields CASSQGQNTEAFF.

This chain links TRBV9 with TRBJ2-3, with 11 bases matching TRBD2. Looked up from germline, CDR1 is SGDLS and CDR2 is YYNGEE. The CDR3 runs to 14 residues. With 5 bases clipped from V and 4 bases from J, the junction kept 3 bases outside the gene matches. Here the CDR3 reads CASSPLAGADTQYF. As DNA, the CDR3 is TGTGCCAGCAGTCCACTAGCGGGAGCAGATACGCAGTATTTT.

The genes are TRBV2 and TRBJ1-4; possibly TRBD1 for D (5 bases). This CDR3 has 16 amino acids. Deletions cut 5 bases from V and 4 bases from J, with 17 bases between. Germline CDR1 and CDR2: SNHLY and FYNNEI. The chain's CDR3 is CASSNWGDGDNEKLFF. In DNA, the CDR3 is TGTGCCAGCAGTAACTGGGGGGACGGAGATAATGAAAAACTGTTTTTT.

J is TRBJ2-1 and V is TRBV27; 8 bases fit TRBD2. Germline CDR1 and CDR2: MNHEY and SMNVEV (reference sequence). The V segment lost 2 bases and the J segment 8 bases; nucleotides outside the gene matches: 8. The CDR3 totals 15 residues. CDR3 nucleotides: TGTGCCAGCAGTTTAACGGGAGGGCCAAACTATGAGCAGTTCTTC. Encoded protein: CASSLTGGPNYEQFF.

This clone was observed once. J is TRBJ1-1 and V is TRBV11-3, with D possibly TRBD1 on 5 matching bases. CDR1 is SGHNT, CDR2 YENEEA, per germline. With 1 base removed from V and 4 bases from J, the gap between germline ends came to 13 bases. CDR3 length: 15 amino acids. The CDR3: CASSLGFVGGTEAFF. CDR3 coding DNA: TGTGCCAGCAGCTTAGGCTTTGTGGGGGGCACTGAAGCTTTCTTT.

The genes are TRBV14 and TRBJ1-1, with unresolved D. CDR3 size: 13 residues. Germline CDR1 reads SGHDN; CDR2 reads FVKESK. Trimming left V 4 bases short and J 0 bases short, with 6 bases between. For the CDR3, the DNA is TGTGCCAGCAGCCTAACAGTGAACACTGAAGCTTTCTTT. It is translated as CASSLTVNTEAFF.

This clone has a handful of counts. This chain joins TRBV5-1 and TRBJ2-3, with a weak D call TRBD2 (7 bases). The length of the CDR3 is 17 residues. V lost 0 bases, J lost 1 base, and 15 bases lay in between. The V gene's germline CDR1 is SGHRS and CDR2 YFSETQ. CDR3 loop: CASSLGLGGRGTDTQYF. As DNA, the CDR3 is TGCGCCAGCAGCTTGGGTCTCGGGGGGCGCGGCACAGATACGCAGTATTTT.

This clone was seen a single time. J is TRBJ2-3 and V is TRBV10-3; 11 bases line up with TRBD2. The germline V gene has CDR1 ENHRY and CDR2 SYGVKD. This CDR3 is built from 15 residues. Unmatched junction bases numbered 8, after V lost 6 bases and J lost 6 bases. CDR3 nucleotide sequence: TGTGCCATCAGCCTTACTAGCGGGAGCCGTGATACGCAGTATTTT. Its protein is CAISLTSGSRDTQYF.

The CDR3 reads CASSLRVGGRDEQFF. The CDR3 DNA reads TGTGCCAGCAGTTTAAGAGTAGGCGGGAGGGATGAGCAGTTCTTC. The chain links TRBV28 to TRBJ2-1, with 9 bases matching TRBD2. V was clipped by 2 bases and J by 8 bases; unmatched bases: 7. Looked up from germline, CDR1 is MDHEN and CDR2 is SYDVKM. The CDR3 extends over 15 amino acids.